The 31 T cell receptor beta chains presented below share a single source sample, sequenced in a study of T cells after yellow fever vaccination (dated by TCRdb to about 2019). The library relied on 5' RACE. Sequenced on an Illumina HiSeq 2500. Starting from the raw public reads, TCRdb applied fastp trimming at Q25, assembled clones with MiXCR and retained in-frame beta chains. Each CDR3 protein gets just one entry, which takes the most common genes and DNA from the rows behind it. The table for this sample lists 620,000 or so distinct CDR3 sequences; roughly an eighth of them were counted only once. The top ten constitute more than 12% of the sample. Explained via the paper, the treatment or condition label denotes: live attenuated yellow fever vaccine strain. Here the sequenced sample was PBMCs, taken on the day of the yellow fever booster vaccination. The receptors were sampled from a man aged 25-45 years who received the YFV17D yellow fever vaccine.

This chain links TRBV29-1 with TRBJ1-6; perhaps TRBD1 as D (6 bases). Trimming cost V 6 bases and J 9 bases, with 15 bases left between them. Germline-derived CDR1 and CDR2 are SQVTM and ANQGSEA. The CDR3 length is 13 residues. The CDR3 DNA sequence: TGCAGCGTACAGGGTCTACCTAGTTCACCCCTCCACTTT. Translating it yields CSVQGLPSSPLHF. Variable domain in full (rest from reference TRBV29-1 and TRBJ1-6): SAVISQKPSRDICQRGTSLTIQCQVDSQVTMMFWYRQQPGQSLTLIATANQGSEATYESGFVIDKFPISRPNLTFSTLTVSNMSPEDSSIYLCSVQGLPSSPLHFGNGTRLTVT.

The sample holds a few counts of this clonotype. The junction departs from germline at one end; a sequencing error may be responsible. The V call is TRBV25-1, the J call TRBJ2-2, with a possible D match to TRBD1 (6 bases). Germline lookup yields CDR1 MGHDK and CDR2 SYGVNS. The CDR3 sequence is 17 residues long. The CDR3 sequence: CDSSSGYGTLNTGELFF. CDR3 DNA: TGTGACAGCAGTAGTGGCTACGGGACATTAAACACCGGGGAGCTGTTTTTT.

This clonotype has only a few counts. The chain is built from TRBV20-1 and TRBJ2-3; no clear D. V was cut by 6 bases and J by 0 bases, with 13 bases left in between. CDR3 length equals 14 residues. From germline, CDR1 is DFQATT and CDR2 SNEGSKA (reference sequence). CDR3 in DNA: TGCAGTGCCACCACTTCTACTAGCACAGATACGCAGTATTTT. Residues: CSATTSTSTDTQYF.

This clonotype was detected a few times. The chain joins TRBV19 to TRBJ2-1; D might be TRBD1 (6 bases). The V gene lost 10 bases and the J gene lost 3 bases, with 16 bases spanning the gap. This CDR3 has 14 residues. Germline V gives CDR1 LNHDA, CDR2 SQIVND (reference sequence). This CDR3 is CATGAGVIYNEQFF. Written as DNA, the CDR3 is TGTGCCACCGGGGCAGGGGTTATCTACAATGAGCAGTTCTTC.

V gene TRBV7-8 combines with J gene TRBJ2-3, with D unclear. The CDR3 sequence is 13 residues long. The germline V gene has CDR1 SGHVS and CDR2 FQNEAQ. V was trimmed by 5 bases and J by 4 bases, leaving 10 bases between them. The chain's CDR3 is CASSRLSADTQYF. The CDR3 DNA sequence: TGTGCCAGCAGCCGTCTAAGCGCAGATACGCAGTATTTT. The full variable domain, with the rest looked up from reference TRBV7-8 and TRBJ2-3, is GAGVSQSPRYKVAKRGQDVALRCDPISGHVSLFWYQQALGQGPEFLTYFQNEAQLDKSGLPSDRFFAERPEGSVSTLKIQRTQQEDSAVYLCASSRLSADTQYFGPGTRLTVL.

This clonotype turned up a few times. The chain joins TRBV5-1 to TRBJ1-5; D remains unclear. The CDR3 covers 17 residues. Germline V gives CDR1 SGHRS, CDR2 YFSETQ. Trimming pared 0 bases from V and 5 bases from J, leaving 18 bases between. CDR3 sequence (DNA): TGCGCCAGCAGCTTGGCCGGCACGGCGCCGAAGGATCAGCCCCAGCATTTT. Protein: CASSLAGTAPKDQPQHF.

The genes are TRBV7-9 and TRBJ2-7; 9 bases match TRBD1. V lost 5 bases and J lost 0; bases outside the gene matches: 5. The CDR3 length is 15 residues. From germline, CDR1 is SEHNR and CDR2 FQNEAQ (reference sequence). The CDR3 region has the DNA TGTGCCAGCAGCGACCGGGACAGGGACTCCTACGAGCAGTACTTC. Translated: CASSDRDRDSYEQYF.

This chain joins TRBV7-9 and TRBJ1-1; no clear D gene. This CDR3 spans 13 amino acids. Between the trimmed V and J ends, which lost 1 base and 11 bases, there was a span of 14 bases. The germline gives CDR1 SEHNR, CDR2 FQNEAQ (reference sequence). The CDR3 DNA sequence: TGTGCCAGCAGCTTAGTCCGGCAGAATGACGCTTTCTTT. Amino acid sequence: CASSLVRQNDAFF.

In this sample, this clonotype turned up a few times. The chain employs TRBV20-1 and TRBJ2-3; TRBD2 aligns across 7 bases. This CDR3 contains 15 residues. CDR1 DFQATT and CDR2 SNEGSKA come from the germline V gene (reference sequence). V was pared by 5 bases and J by 0 bases, with 8 bases of the junction left unmatched. DNA of the CDR3: TGCAGTGCTTTTTGGGAGCGGGGAAGCACAGATACGCAGTATTTT. It translates to CSAFWERGSTDTQYF.

This clonotype was observed at least ten times. CDR3 region: CASSLDRNTGELFF. The CDR3 DNA follows: TGTGCCAGCAGCTTAGACAGGAACACCGGGGAGCTGTTTTTT. The chain has TRBV7-9 and TRBJ2-2; unclear D gene. Deletions cut 1 base from V and 1 base from J, with 4 bases between. Germline CDR1 is SEHNR and CDR2 is FQNEAQ (reference sequence). CDR3 length: 14 residues.

The chain employs TRBV7-2 and TRBJ2-7; 12 bases match TRBD2. CDR1 and CDR2 from the germline V gene are SGHTA and FQGNSA. There are 15 residues in the CDR3. With V trimmed by 6 bases and J by 3 bases, 6 bases remained unmatched. The CDR3, as DNA: TGTGCCAGCAGGGCTAGCGGGAGGGCCGGCTACGAGCAGTACTTC. This gives the protein CASRASGRAGYEQYF.

Details on this clonotype: The conserved phenylalanine or tryptophan normally closing the CDR3 is absent here, so this likely arose from a read error. The chain uses TRBV5-1 and TRBJ1-2; D not certain. V lost 2 bases, J lost 7 bases, and 12 bases lay in between. In germline, CDR1 is SGHRS, CDR2 YFSETQ. The CDR3 contains 13 residues. In DNA form, the CDR3 reads TGCGCCAGCAGCTTCGACACCGTTCCTGGCTACACCTTG. Translated, it gives CASSFDTVPGYTL.

In its sample, this clonotype was seen a few times. V is TRBV20-1 and J is TRBJ1-1; D remains ambiguous. The CDR3 loop spans 14 amino acids. CDR1 and CDR2 from the germline V gene are DFQATT and SNEGSKA (reference sequence). V was pared by 6 bases and J by 2 bases, with 16 bases between. The CDR3 nucleotides are TGCAGTGCCACCCCTCCCCCGGGTAACACTGAAGCTTTCTTT. Amino acid sequence: CSATPPPGNTEAFF.

The chain uses TRBV5-4 and TRBJ2-3, with TRBD2 matching 7 bases. Trimming removed 3 bases from V and 2 bases from J; junction bases left unmatched: 6. Germline CDR1 and CDR2: SGHNT and YYREEE (reference sequence). CDR3 length: 15 residues. The CDR3 DNA is TGTGCCAGCAGCTCACCGGGAGGCCTCACAGATACGCAGTATTTT. This sequence encodes CASSSPGGLTDTQYF.

A few counts support this clonotype. The chain employs TRBV20-1 and TRBJ2-3, with a tentative D call TRBD2 (5 bases). In germline, CDR1 is DFQATT, CDR2 SNEGSKA (reference sequence). The CDR3 consists of 13 residues. Trimming pared 7 bases from V and 3 bases from J, leaving 14 bases between. The CDR3 loop is CSVPDLRTDTQYF. In DNA, the CDR3 is TGCAGTGTACCGGACTTAAGGACAGATACGCAGTATTTT.

V and J are TRBV7-9 and TRBJ2-7; D is perhaps TRBD1 (6 bases). Looked up from germline, CDR1 is SEHNR and CDR2 is FQNEAQ (reference sequence). The CDR3 runs to 14 residues. Trimming shortened V by 2 bases and J by 3 bases, and 11 bases separated the two germline ends. The CDR3 sequence is CASSLQQGNYEQYF. The CDR3, as DNA: TGTGCCAGCAGCTTACAGCAGGGGAACTACGAGCAGTACTTC. Full variable domain (remainder filled in from reference TRBV7-9 and TRBJ2-7): DTGVSQNPRHKITKRGQNVTFRCDPISEHNRLYWYRQTLGQGPEFLTYFQNEAQLEKSRLLSDRFSAERPKGSFSTLEIQRTEQGDSAMYLCASSLQQGNYEQYFGPGTRLTVT.

This clonotype was recorded at least ten times. The rearrangement links TRBV29-1 to TRBJ2-7; D unclear. Germline V gene sequence: CDR1 SQVTM, CDR2 ANQGSEA. The germline V and J ends were trimmed by 5 bases and 6 bases, with 11 bases remaining between them. There are 11 residues in the CDR3. DNA of the CDR3: TGCAGCGTTTATGGCGAAGCCGAGCAGTACTTC. This translates into CSVYGEAEQYF.

The chain combines TRBV6-5 with TRBJ1-6, with a tentative D call TRBD1 (5 bases). V lost 5 bases to trimming and J lost 9 bases, with 17 bases between them. This CDR3 is 15 amino acids long. Germline loops: CDR1 MNHEY, CDR2 SVGAGI. CDR3 DNA sequence: TGTGCCAGCAGTCACTGGGGGGTGGACGGTTCACCCCTCCACTTT. Its translation: CASSHWGVDGSPLHF.

V usage is TRBV5-5 and J usage is TRBJ2-5; D may match TRBD1 or TRBD2 (7 bases each). Trimming left V 4 bases short and J 0 bases short, with 19 bases between. Germline CDR1 is SGHKS and CDR2 is YYEKEE (reference sequence). The CDR3 covers 17 residues. CDR3 DNA: TGTGCCAGCAGCACAGGGAGGGACAGCGCCAACCAAGAGACCCAGTACTTC. As protein: CASSTGRDSANQETQYF.

This clonotype was counted only a few times. V is TRBV2 and J is TRBJ2-7, with a tentative D call TRBD1 (6 bases). This CDR3 is 13 amino acids long. Looked up from germline, CDR1 is SNHLY and CDR2 is FYNNEI. V was trimmed by 7 bases and J by 6 bases, leaving 16 bases between them. The CDR3: CASIRGASFEQYF. The CDR3 DNA reads as TGTGCCAGCATCAGGGGAGCCTCTTTCGAGCAGTACTTC.

The table lists this clonotype with many counts. In nucleotides, the CDR3 is TGTGCCACCAGTGATGCCCGACTAGCGGGAGGGAGGGTCAATGAGCAGTTCTTC. Protein sequence: CATSDARLAGGRVNEQFF. The rearrangement joins TRBV24-1 to TRBJ2-1, with 14 positions matching TRBD2. Losses at the gene ends were 3 bases for V and 6 bases for J; bases not matched to a gene: 9. The germline CDR1 and CDR2 sequences are KGHDR and SFDVKD. This CDR3 is 18 amino acids long.

This clonotype was counted many times. The chain has TRBV20-1 and TRBJ2-1; 7 bases are shared with TRBD2. Germline V gene data show CDR1 as DFQATT and CDR2 as SNEGSKA (reference sequence). Germline trimming cut 5 bases from V and 7 bases from J; bases unmatched to any gene: 14. This CDR3 is 15 amino acids long. The CDR3 sequence is CSAARRASGENEQFF. The CDR3 DNA reads TGCAGTGCTGCTCGGCGGGCTAGCGGTGAGAATGAGCAGTTCTTC.

This chain joins TRBV5-1 and TRBJ1-4, with TRBD1 identical over 8 bases. J lost 8 bases, V lost 8 bases, and 14 bases had no gene match. The CDR3 loop spans 15 amino acids. The germline V gene encodes CDR1 SGHRS and CDR2 YFSETQ. CDR3 protein: CASRGQGVASEKLFF. CDR3 coding DNA: TGCGCCAGTAGAGGACAGGGAGTCGCATCGGAAAAACTGTTTTTT.

This clonotype has just a few counts. The gene calls are TRBV6-1 and TRBJ2-3, with TRBD2 matching 8 bases. The J segment lost 4 bases and the V segment lost 7 bases, leaving 7 bases of the junction unmatched. The germline V gene encodes CDR1 MNHNS and CDR2 SASEGT. CDR3 length: 14 residues. CDR3 DNA sequence: TGTGCCAGCATCCCCGGGACTAGTGCAGATACGCAGTATTTT. Encoded protein: CASIPGTSADTQYF.

This chain connects TRBV27 to TRBJ1-5, with TRBD1 identical over 9 bases. V was clipped by 5 bases and J by 4 bases; unmatched bases: 9. The CDR3 runs 16 residues. Germline V gene sequence: CDR1 MNHEY, CDR2 SMNVEV (reference sequence). The CDR3 bases are TGTGCCAGCAGTCCGACAGGGGGAGTTAATAATCAGCCCCAGCATTTT. Encoded protein: CASSPTGGVNNQPQHF.

The V call is TRBV6-1, the J call TRBJ2-7, with D hard to call. V shed 6 bases and J shed 0 bases, with 12 bases lying between them. The CDR3 loop spans 14 amino acids. Germline CDR1 reads MNHNS; CDR2 reads SASEGT. In DNA, the CDR3 is TGTGCCAGCAGCCCCACCTGGGTCTCCTACGAGCAGTACTTC. This sequence encodes CASSPTWVSYEQYF.

This clonotype was found a few times. This chain connects TRBV18 to TRBJ1-4, with D tentatively TRBD1 (5 bases). Germline CDR1 is KGHSH and CDR2 is LQKENI. Trimming left V 2 bases short and J 8 bases short, with 9 bases between. The CDR3 runs 13 residues. Here the CDR3 reads CASSPSRDEKLFF. The DNA for the CDR3 is TGTGCCAGCTCACCAAGCAGGGACGAAAAACTGTTTTTT.

The chain carries TRBV9 and TRBJ2-7; TRBD2 is a possible D gene (6 bases). Germline V gene sequence: CDR1 SGDLS, CDR2 YYNGEE. V lost 1 base and J 3 bases, leaving 11 bases between the germline ends. The CDR3 totals 14 residues. The CDR3 loop is CASSVTGEGYEQYF. As DNA, the CDR3 is TGTGCCAGCAGCGTAACGGGAGAGGGCTACGAGCAGTACTTC.

The rearrangement links TRBV5-5 to TRBJ2-7; 8 bases match TRBD1. Germline loops: CDR1 SGHKS, CDR2 YYEKEE (reference sequence). CDR3 size: 14 residues. J was trimmed by 4 bases and V by 8 bases; bases with no gene match: 11. The CDR3 region is CASEKGQDFYEQYF. CDR3 coding DNA: TGTGCCAGTGAGAAGGGACAGGATTTTTACGAGCAGTACTTC.

This clonotype was seen a few times. The J gene is TRBJ1-5, the V gene TRBV24-1; 7 positions agree with TRBD1. Germline V gives CDR1 KGHDR, CDR2 SFDVKD. The J segment lost 3 bases and the V segment lost 9 bases, leaving 7 bases of the junction unmatched. The CDR3 consists of 14 residues. CDR3 region: CATPDRVANQPQHF. The DNA for the CDR3 is TGTGCCACCCCAGACAGGGTCGCCAATCAGCCCCAGCATTTT.

This chain connects TRBV2 to TRBJ2-5, with 8 bases lining up with TRBD1. The germline V gene encodes CDR1 SNHLY and CDR2 FYNNEI. The CDR3 is made up of 15 amino acids. V lost 1 base, J lost 4 bases, and 5 bases stayed unmatched. In DNA, the CDR3 is TGTGCCAGCAGTGAAGGGGGGACAGGACGAGAGACCCAGTACTTC. This gives the protein CASSEGGTGRETQYF.